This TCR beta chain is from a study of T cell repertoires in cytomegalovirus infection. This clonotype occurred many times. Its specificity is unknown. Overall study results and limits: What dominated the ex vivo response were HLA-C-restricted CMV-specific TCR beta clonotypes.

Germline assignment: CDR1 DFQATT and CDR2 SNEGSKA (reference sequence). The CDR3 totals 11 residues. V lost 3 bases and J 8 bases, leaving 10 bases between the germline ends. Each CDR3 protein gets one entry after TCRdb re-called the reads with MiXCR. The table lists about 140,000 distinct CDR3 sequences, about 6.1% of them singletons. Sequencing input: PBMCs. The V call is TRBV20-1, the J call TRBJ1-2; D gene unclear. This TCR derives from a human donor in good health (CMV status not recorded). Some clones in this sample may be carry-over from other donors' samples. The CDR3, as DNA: TGCAGTGCTAGCCCAGGTGGAGGCTACACCTTC. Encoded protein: CSASPGGGYTF.